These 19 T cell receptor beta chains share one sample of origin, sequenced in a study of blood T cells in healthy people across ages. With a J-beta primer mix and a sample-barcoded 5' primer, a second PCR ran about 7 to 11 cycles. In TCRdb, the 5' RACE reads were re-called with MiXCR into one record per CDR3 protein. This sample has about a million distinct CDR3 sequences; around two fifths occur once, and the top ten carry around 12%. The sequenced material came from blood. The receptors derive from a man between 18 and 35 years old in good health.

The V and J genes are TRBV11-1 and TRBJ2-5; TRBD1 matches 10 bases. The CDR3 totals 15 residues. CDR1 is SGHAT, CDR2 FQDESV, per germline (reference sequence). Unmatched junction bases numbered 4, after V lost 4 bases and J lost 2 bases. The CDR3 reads CASSSLGQGQETQYF. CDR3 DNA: TGTGCCAGCAGCTCCTTGGGACAGGGGCAAGAGACCCAGTACTTC.

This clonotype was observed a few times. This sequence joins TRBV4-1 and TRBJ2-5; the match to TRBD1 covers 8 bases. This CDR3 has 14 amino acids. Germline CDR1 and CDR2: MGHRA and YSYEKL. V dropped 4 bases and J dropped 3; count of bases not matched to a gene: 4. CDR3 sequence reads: CASSRTGIEETQYF. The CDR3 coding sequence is TGCGCCAGCAGCCGGACAGGGATTGAAGAGACCCAGTACTTC.

CDR3: CSAREGIGGLSPLHF. DNA of the CDR3: TGCAGTGCTAGAGAGGGGATCGGGGGACTTTCACCCCTCCACTTT. The V gene is TRBV20-1, the J gene TRBJ1-6, with D perhaps matching TRBD1 (5 bases). The CDR3 has 15 amino acids. Germline V gene sequence: CDR1 DFQATT, CDR2 SNEGSKA (reference sequence). Trimming removed 0 bases at V and 9 bases at J, with 15 bases between.

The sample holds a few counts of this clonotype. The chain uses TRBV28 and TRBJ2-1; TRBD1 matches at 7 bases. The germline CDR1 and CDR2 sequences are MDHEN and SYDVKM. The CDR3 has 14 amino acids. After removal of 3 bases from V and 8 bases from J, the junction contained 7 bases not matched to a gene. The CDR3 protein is CASSLGQLGYEQFF. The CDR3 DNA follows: TGTGCCAGCAGTTTGGGACAGCTCGGGTATGAGCAGTTCTTC. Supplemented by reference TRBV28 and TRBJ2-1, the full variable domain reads DVKVTQSSRYLVKRTGEKVFLECVQDMDHENMFWYRQDPGLGLRLIYFSYDVKMKEKGDIPEGYSVSREKKERFSLILESASTNQTSMYLCASSLGQLGYEQFFGPGTRLTVL.

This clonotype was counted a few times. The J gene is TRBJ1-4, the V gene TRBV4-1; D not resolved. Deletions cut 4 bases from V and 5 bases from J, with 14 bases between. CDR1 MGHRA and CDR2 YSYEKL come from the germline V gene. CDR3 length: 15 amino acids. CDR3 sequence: CASSPSVGGNEKLFF. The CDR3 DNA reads TGCGCCAGCAGCCCCTCAGTGGGAGGGAATGAAAAACTGTTTTTT.

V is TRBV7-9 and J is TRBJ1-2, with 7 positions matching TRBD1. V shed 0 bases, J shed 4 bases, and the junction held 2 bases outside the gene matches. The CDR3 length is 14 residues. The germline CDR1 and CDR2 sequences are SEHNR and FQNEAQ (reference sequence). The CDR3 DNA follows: TGTGCCAGCAGCTTAGCGGGACAGTTCTATGGCTACACCTTC. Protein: CASSLAGQFYGYTF.

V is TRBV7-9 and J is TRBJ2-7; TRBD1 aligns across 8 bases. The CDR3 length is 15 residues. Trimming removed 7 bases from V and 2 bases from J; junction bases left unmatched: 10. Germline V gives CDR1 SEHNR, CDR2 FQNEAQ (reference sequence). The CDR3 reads CASNPFRGRPYEQYF. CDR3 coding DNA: TGTGCCAGCAACCCCTTCAGGGGGCGGCCCTACGAGCAGTACTTC.

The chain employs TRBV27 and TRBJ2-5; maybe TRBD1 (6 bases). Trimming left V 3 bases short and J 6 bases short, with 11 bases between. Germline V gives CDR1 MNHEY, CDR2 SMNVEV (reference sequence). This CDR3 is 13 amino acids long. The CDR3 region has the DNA TGTGCCAGCAGTTTGGGCAGGGACAAGACCCAGTACTTC. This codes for CASSLGRDKTQYF.

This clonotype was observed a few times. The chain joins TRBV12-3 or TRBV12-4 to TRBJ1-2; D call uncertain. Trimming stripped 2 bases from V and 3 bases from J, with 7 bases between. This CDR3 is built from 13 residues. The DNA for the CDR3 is TGTGCCAGCAGTTTATTACTTGACTATGGCTACACCTTC. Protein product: CASSLLLDYGYTF.

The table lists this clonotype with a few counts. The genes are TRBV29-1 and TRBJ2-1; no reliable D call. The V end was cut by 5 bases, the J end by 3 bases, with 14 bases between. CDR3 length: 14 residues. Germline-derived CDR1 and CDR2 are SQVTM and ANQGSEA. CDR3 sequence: CSVRAKVGYNEQFF. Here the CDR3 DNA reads TGCAGCGTTAGGGCAAAGGTAGGCTACAATGAGCAGTTCTTC.

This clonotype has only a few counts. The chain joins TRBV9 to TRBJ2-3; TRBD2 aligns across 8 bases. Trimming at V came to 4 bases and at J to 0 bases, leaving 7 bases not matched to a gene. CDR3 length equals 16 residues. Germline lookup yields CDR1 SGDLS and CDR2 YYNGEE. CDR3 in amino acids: CASSLPGGESTDTQYF. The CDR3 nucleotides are TGTGCCAGCAGCCTCCCCGGGGGGGAAAGCACAGATACGCAGTATTTT. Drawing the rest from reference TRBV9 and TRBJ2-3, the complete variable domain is DSGVTQTPKHLITATGQRVTLRCSPRSGDLSVYWYQQSLDQGLQFLIQYYNGEERAKGNILERFSAQQFPDLHSELNLSSLELGDSALYFCASSLPGGESTDTQYFGPGTRLTVL.

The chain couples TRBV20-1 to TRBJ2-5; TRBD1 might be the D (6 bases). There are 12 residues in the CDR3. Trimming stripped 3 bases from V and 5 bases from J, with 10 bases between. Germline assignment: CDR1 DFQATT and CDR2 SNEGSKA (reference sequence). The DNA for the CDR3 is TGCAGTGCTAGCGACAGGCCTGAGACCCAGTACTTC. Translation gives CSASDRPETQYF.

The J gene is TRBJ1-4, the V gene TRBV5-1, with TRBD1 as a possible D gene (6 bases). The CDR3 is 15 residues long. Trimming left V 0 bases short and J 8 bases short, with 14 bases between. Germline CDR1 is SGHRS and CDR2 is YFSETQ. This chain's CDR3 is CASSLGSGVAEKLFF. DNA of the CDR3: TGCGCCAGCAGCTTGGGATCAGGGGTAGCAGAAAAACTGTTTTTT.

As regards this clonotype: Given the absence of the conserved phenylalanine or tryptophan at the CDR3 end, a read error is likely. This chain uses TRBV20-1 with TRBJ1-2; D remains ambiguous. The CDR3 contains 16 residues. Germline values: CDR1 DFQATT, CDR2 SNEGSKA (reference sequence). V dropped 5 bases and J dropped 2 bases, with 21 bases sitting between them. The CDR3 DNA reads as TGCAGTGCTCTCGGGATCGGGGAGGCTCTCAACTATGGCTACACCGTC. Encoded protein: CSALGIGEALNYGYTV.

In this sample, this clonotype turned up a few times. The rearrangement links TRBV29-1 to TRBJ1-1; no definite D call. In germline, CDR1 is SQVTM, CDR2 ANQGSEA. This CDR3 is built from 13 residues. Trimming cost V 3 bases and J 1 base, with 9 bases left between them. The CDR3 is CSVDRAPNTEAFF. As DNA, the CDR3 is TGCAGCGTTGATCGGGCCCCGAACACTGAAGCTTTCTTT.

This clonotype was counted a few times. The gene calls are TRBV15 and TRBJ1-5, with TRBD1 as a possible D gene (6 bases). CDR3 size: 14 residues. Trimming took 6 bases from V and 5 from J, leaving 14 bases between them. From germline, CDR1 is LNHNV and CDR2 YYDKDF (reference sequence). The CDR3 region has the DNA TGTGCCACCAGAGCCGCGGGGGCCGATCAGCCCCAGCATTTT. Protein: CATRAAGADQPQHF.

CDR3 amino acids: CASSVDRVYRNQPQHF. The CDR3 DNA follows: TGTGCCAGCAGTGTAGACAGGGTCTATAGAAATCAGCCCCAGCATTTT. The J gene is TRBJ1-5, the V gene TRBV6-1; 7 bases align to TRBD1. This CDR3 region has 16 residues. Germline CDR1 MNHNS, CDR2 SASEGT. The trim removed 4 bases at V and 4 bases at J, leaving 10 bases unmatched.

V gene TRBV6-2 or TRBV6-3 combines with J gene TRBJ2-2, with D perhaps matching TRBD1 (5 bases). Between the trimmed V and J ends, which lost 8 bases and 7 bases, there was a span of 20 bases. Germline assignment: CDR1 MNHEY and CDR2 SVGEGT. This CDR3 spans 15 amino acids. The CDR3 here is CASGPRQQLGGELFF. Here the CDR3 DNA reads TGTGCCAGCGGCCCAAGACAGCAACTGGGCGGGGAGCTGTTTTTT.

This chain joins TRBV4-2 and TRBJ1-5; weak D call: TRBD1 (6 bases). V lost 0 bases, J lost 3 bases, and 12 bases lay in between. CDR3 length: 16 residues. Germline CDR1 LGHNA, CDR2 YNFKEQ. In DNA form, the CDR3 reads TGTGCCAGCAGCCAAGAAAGGGGGACGCTCAATCAGCCCCAGCATTTT. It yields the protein CASSQERGTLNQPQHF.